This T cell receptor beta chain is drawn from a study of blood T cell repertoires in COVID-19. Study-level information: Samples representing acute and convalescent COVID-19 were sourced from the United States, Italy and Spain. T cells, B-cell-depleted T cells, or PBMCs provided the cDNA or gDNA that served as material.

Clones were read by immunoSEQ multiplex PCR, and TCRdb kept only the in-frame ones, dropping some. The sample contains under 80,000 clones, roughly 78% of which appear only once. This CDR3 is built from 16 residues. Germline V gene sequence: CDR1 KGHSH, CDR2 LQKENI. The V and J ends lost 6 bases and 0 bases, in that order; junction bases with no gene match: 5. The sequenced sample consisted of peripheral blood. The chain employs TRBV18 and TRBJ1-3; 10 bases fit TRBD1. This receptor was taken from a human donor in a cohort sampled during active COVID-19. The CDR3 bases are TGTGCCAGCTCCCTGGGACAGGGGAGCTCTGGAAACACCATATATTTT. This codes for CASSLGQGSSGNTIYF. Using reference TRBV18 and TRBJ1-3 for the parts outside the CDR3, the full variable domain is NAGVMQNPRHLVRRRGQEARLRCSPMKGHSHVYWYRQLPEEGLKFMVYLQKENIIDESGMPKERFSAEFPKEGPSILRIQQVVRGDSAAYFCASSLGQGSSGNTIYFGEGSWLTVV.